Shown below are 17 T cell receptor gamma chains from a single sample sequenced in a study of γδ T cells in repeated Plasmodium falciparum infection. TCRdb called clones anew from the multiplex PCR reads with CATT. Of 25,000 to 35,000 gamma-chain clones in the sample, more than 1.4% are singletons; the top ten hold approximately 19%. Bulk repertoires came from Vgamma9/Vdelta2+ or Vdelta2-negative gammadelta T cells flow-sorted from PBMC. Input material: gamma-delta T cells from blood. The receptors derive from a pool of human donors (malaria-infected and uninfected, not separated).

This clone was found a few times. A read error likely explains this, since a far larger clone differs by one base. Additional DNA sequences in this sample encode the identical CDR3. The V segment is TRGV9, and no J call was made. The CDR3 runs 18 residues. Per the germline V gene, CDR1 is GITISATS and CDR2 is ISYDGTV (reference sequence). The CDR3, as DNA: TGTGCCTTGTGGGAGGGCCACCCGGGTCCCATACGCTACCTAAAGAAGCTCTTT. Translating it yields CALWEGHPGPIRYLKKLF.

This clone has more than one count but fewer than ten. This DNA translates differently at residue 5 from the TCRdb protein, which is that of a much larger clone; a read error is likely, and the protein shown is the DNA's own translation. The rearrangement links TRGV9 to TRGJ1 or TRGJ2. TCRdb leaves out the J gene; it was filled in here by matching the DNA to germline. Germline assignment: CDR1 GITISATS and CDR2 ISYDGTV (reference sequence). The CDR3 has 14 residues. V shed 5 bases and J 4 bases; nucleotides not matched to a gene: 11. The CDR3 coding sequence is TGTGCCTTGTGGGGGCTGTCCCCCTATTATAAGAAACTCTTT. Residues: CALWGLSPYYKKLF.

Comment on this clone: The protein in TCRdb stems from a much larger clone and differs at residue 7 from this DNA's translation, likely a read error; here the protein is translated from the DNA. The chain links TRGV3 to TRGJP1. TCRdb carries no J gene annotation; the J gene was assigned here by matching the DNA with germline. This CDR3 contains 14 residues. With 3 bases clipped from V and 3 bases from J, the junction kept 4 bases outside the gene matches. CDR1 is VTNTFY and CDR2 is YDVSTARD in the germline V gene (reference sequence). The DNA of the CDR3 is TGTGCCACCTGGGACTTAGCCACTGGTTGGTTCAAGATATTT. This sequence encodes CATWDLATGWFKIF.

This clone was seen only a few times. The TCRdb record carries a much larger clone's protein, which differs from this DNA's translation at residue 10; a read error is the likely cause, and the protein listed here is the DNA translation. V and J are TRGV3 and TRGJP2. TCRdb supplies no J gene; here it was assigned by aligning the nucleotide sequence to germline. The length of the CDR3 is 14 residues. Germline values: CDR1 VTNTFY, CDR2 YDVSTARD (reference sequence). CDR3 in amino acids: CATWDRWSDRIKTF. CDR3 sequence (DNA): TGTGCCACCTGGGACAGGTGGAGTGATCGGATCAAGACGTTT.

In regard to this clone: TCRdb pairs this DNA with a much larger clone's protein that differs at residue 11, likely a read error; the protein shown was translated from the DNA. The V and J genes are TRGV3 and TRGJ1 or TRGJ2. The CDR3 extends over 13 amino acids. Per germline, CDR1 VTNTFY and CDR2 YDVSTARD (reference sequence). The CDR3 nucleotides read TGTGCCACCTGGGACTACAGGTATTATAAGAACCTCTTT. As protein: CATWDYRYYKNLF.

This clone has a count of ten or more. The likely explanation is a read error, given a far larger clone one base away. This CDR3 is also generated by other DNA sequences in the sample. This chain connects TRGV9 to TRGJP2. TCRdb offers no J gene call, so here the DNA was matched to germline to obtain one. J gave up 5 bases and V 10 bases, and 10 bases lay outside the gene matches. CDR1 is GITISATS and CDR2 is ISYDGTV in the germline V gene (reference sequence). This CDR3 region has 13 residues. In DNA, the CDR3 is TGTGCCTTATGGAGGAGGAGTGATTGGATCAAGACGTTT. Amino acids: CALWRRSDWIKTF.

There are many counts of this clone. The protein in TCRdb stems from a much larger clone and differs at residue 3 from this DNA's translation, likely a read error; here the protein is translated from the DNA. The CDR3 nucleotides read TGTGCCTCGTGGGAGTTTAAAGAGTTGGGCAAAAAAATCAAGGTATTT. It encodes CASWEFKELGKKIKVF. The chain uses TRGV9 and TRGJP. TCRdb is silent on the J gene; assignment here came from matching the DNA to germline. The CDR3 sequence is 16 residues long. CDR1 is GITISATS, CDR2 ISYDGTV, per germline (reference sequence).

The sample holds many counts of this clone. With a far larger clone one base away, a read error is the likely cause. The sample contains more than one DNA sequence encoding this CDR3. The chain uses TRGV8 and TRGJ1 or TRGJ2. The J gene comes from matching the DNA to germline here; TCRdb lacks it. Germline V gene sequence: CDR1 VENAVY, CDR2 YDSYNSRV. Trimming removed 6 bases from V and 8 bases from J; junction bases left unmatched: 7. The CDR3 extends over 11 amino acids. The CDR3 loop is CATWKGHKKLF. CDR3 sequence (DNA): TGTGCCACCTGGAAGGGGCATAAGAAACTCTTT.

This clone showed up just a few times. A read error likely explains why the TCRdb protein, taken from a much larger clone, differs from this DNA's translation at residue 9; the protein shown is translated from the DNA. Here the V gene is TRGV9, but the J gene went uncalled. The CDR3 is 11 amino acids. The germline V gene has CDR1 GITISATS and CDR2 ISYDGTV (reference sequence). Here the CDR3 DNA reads TGTGCCTTGTGGTCCGGAAAAATCGAGGTATTT. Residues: CALWSGKIEVF.

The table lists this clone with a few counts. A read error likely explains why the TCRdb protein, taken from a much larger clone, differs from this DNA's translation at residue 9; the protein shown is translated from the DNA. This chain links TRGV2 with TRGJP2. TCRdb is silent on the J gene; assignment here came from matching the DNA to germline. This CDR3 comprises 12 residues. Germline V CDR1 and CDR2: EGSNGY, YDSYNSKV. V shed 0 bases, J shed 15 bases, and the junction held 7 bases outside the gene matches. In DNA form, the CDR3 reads TGTGCCACCTGGGACGGGCGGTGGGTCAAGACGTTT. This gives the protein CATWDGRWVKTF.

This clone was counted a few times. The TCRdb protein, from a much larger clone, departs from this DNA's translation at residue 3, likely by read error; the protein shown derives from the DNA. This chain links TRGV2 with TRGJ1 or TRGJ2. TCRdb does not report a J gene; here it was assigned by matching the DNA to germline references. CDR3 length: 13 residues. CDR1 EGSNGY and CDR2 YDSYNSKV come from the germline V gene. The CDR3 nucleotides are TGTGCCGCCTGGGAGGGGAGGCATTATAAGAAACTCTTT. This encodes CAAWEGRHYKKLF.

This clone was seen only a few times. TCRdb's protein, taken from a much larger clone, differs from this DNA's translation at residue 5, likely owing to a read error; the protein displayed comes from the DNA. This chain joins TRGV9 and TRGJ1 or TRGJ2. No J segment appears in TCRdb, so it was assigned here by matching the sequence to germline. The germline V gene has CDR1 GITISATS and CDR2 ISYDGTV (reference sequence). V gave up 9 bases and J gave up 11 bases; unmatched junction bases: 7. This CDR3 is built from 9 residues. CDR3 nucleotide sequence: TGTGCCTTGGAATGGGAGAAACTCTTT. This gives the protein CALEWEKLF.

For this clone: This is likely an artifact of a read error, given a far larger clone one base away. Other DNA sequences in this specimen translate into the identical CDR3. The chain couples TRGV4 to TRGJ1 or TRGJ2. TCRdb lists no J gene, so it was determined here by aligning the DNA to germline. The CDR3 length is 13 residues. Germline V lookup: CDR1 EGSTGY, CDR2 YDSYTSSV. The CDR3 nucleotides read TGTGCCACCTGGGATGCCTTTTATTACAAGAAACTCTTT. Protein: CATWDAFYYKKLF.

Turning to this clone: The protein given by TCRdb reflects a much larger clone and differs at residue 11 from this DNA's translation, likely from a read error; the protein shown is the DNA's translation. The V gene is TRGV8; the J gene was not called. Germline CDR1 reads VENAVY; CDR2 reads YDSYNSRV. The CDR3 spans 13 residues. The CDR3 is CATWDSLATKELF. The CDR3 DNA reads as TGTGCCACCTGGGATAGCCTCGCGACTAAGGAACTCTTT.

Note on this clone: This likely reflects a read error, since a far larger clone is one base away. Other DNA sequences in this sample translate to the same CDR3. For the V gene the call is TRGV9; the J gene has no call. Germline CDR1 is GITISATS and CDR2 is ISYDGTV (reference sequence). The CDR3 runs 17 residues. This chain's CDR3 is CALWEVKSELGKKIKVF. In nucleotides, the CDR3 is TGTGCCTTGTGGGAGGTAAAATCCGAGTTGGGCAAAAAAATCAAGGTGTTT.

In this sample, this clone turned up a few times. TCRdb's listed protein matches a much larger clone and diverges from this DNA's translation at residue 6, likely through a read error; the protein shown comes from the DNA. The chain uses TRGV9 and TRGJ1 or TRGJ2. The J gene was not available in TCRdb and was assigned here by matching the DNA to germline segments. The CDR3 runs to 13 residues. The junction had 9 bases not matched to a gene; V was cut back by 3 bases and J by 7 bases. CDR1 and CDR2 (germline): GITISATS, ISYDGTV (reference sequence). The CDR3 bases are TGTGCCTTGTGGGAGACCGTCCGGTATAAGAAACTCTTT. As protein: CALWETVRYKKLF.

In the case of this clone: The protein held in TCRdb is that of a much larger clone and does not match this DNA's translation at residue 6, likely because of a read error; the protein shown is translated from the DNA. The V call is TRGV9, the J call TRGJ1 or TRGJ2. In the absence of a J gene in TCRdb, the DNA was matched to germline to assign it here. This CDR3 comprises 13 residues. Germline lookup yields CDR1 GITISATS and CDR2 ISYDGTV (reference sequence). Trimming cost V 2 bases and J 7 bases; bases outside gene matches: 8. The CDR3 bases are TGTGCCTTGTGGGAGGCTCGAAGGTATAAGAAACTCTTT. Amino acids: CALWEARRYKKLF.